Sequencing of this T cell receptor beta chain was carried out in a study of Graves' ophthalmopathy and Graves' hyperthyroidism (dated by TCRdb to the late 2010s). Regarding the research as a whole: Peripheral blood was collected before any treatment was given, at the time of initial diagnosis. To tell Graves' ophthalmopathy apart from Graves' hyperthyroidism, and to predict which patients would progress to ophthalmopathy, the study relied on TCR beta repertoire signatures. In total, approximately 140 blood samples were TCR-sequenced: under 45 ophthalmopathy, some 80 hyperthyroidism and approximately 17 hyperthyroidism-to-ophthalmopathy patients. To explore V-J signatures that separate ophthalmopathy from hyperthyroidism, a discovery set of 95 to 100 patients was enrolled, consisting of 40 to 45 with ophthalmopathy and approximately 60 with stable hyperthyroidism. An independent validation cohort was composed of 18 hyperthyroidism patients and around 15 patients who later progressed from hyperthyroidism to ophthalmopathy. In six hyperthyroidism patients, T-cell repertoires of thyroid tissue and blood were compared. After sampling, hyperthyroidism patients received methimazole starting at 30 mg daily, and ophthalmopathy patients received high-dose intravenous methylprednisolone. The 95 to 100 discovery patients were randomly split 7:3 into training and test sets.

The CDR3 holds 15 amino acids from the cysteine to the phenylalanine. Only CDR3 DNA remains: 45 bases, in frame from the first base. The germline V gene (reference sequence) supplies CDR1 LGHDT and CDR2 YNNKEL. Trimming costs V 3 bases and J 4 bases, and their ends lie 15 bases apart. Overall study outcomes, separate from this receptor: No statistical method was used to predetermine the sample size, and group allocation was not hidden from the investigators. In cross-validation, the 13-signature model distinguished ophthalmopathy from stable hyperthyroidism with approximately 85% sensitivity and roughly 81% specificity, and in the test set the corresponding values were roughly 80% and 75%. In validation, the model predicted ophthalmopathy progression with less than 71% sensitivity and 72.22% specificity; more than ten predicted patients were CT-confirmed with GO in a median of roughly 6.8 months. Most of the expanded thyroid clonotypes with a frequency above 0.001 were also detected in blood, and it was suggested that the thyroid immune response may be reflected by blood repertoires.

The sample holds a few counts of this clonotype. What antigen it recognizes has not been identified. No qualities accompany the bases; no much larger clone lies one base away. For repertoire sequencing, the TCR beta CDR3 regions were amplified from RNA transcripts. HTBI primers and the Qiagen OneStep RT-PCR kit were used in a first-round RT-PCR, which was followed by a second-round multiplex PCR, size selection and purification. Libraries were sequenced on an Illumina HiSeq2000 using paired-end 100 bp reads. On the authors' methods: SOAPnuke was used to process the reads, removing any read that contained adapters or uncalled bases, had a mean Phred below 15, or lacked an exact match to the constant primer or identifier. COPE v1.2.5 was used to merge high-quality paired reads. Each unique nucleotide sequence was defined as a clonotype, and clonotypes were aligned to IMGT TRB V, D and J references with MiTCR v1.1. Analysis was restricted to V-J combinations with a frequency above 0.0001, which covered roughly 99% of repertoires. A TCR clonal expansion and chaos score per V-J combination was defined as the ratio of F50 clonal expansion to chaos observed in the TCRdist matrix. Welch's t-statistics and random forest were used to reduce features to 13 V-J combinations, which were fed into a naive Bayes classifier. The similarity between thyroid and blood repertoires was quantified using the Morisita-Horn index. Starting from the raw public reads, TCRdb applied fastp trimming at Q25, assembled clones with MiXCR and retained in-frame beta chains. Merged by CDR3 protein, the rows form single entries marked with the most common genes and DNA. TCRdb's processing, not the study's, gives the V and J calls here. The table for this sample lists about 480,000 distinct CDR3 sequences; under 15% of them were counted only once. 8% to 10% of the sample is held by the ten biggest clonotypes.

Patients with ophthalmopathy had moderately to severely active disease, with a Clinical Activity Score of 3 or more, a NOSPECS grade of 4 or more, and a disease duration of less than 3 months. Patients with other autoimmune diseases, uncontrolled infections, pregnancy or lactation were excluded. Diagnosis relied on clinical symptoms, serum thyroxine, TRAb, thyroid ultrasound and orbital computed tomography. Ficoll-Paque density gradient centrifugation was used to isolate PBMCs from about 9 ml of fresh peripheral blood. Total RNA was extracted with Trizol reagent and quality-checked on an Agilent 2100 Bioanalyzer.

Recombination joined TRBV3-1 with TRBJ2-5; the D gene is not confidently resolved. The receptor comes from a woman aged 25 to 39 with Graves' ophthalmopathy. Donor details come from another sample of the same person, matched by shared clones. Sample: blood. The CDR3 has the sequence CASSQSAPEGETQYF. The DNA sequence follows: TGTGCCAGCAGCCAGAGTGCCCCCGAAGGAGAGACCCAGTACTTC.